This passage covers 12 T cell receptor beta chains from one sample sequenced in a study of response to subunit inactivated influenza vaccine. TCRdb used MiXCR to reprocess the RT-PCR reads, holding one entry per CDR3 protein. The profile covers roughly 500,000 distinct CDR3 sequences, with about 25% appearing a single time and under 2.5% taken by the ten largest. Specimen: CD4+ T cells sorted from PBMCs, collected roughly 5 days after vaccination. These receptors all come from a man between 45 and 60 years old who received an inactivated influenza vaccine.

The chain uses TRBV5-1 and TRBJ2-2; 9 nucleotides match TRBD1. Looked up from germline, CDR1 is SGHRS and CDR2 is YFSETQ. The CDR3 has 15 residues. The trim removed 4 bases at V and 7 bases at J, leaving 8 bases unmatched. The CDR3 protein is CASSGQGQGIGELFF. As DNA, the CDR3 is TGCGCCAGCAGCGGCCAAGGACAGGGGATCGGGGAGCTGTTTTTT.

This clonotype was counted a few times. This sequence joins TRBV4-2 and TRBJ2-7, with 9 bases that match TRBD2. Germline loops: CDR1 LGHNA, CDR2 YNFKEQ. V lost 2 bases, J lost 2 bases, and 10 bases stayed unmatched. This CDR3 is 17 amino acids long. CDR3 loop: CASSQTAPSGDTYEQYF. CDR3 coding DNA: TGTGCCAGCAGCCAAACGGCGCCTAGCGGGGATACCTACGAGCAGTACTTC.

The sample holds a few counts of this clonotype. The rearrangement joins TRBV20-1 to TRBJ2-1; 7 bases align to TRBD2. This CDR3 is 16 amino acids long. CDR1 and CDR2 (germline): DFQATT, SNEGSKA (reference sequence). V shed 0 bases and J 2 bases; nucleotides not matched to a gene: 7. The CDR3 bases are TGCAGTGCTAGAGAGCATAGCGGGTTCGCCTACAATGAGCAGTTCTTC. Encoded protein: CSAREHSGFAYNEQFF.

The rearrangement uses TRBV28 and TRBJ2-7; 12 bases are a match to TRBD2. The CDR3 runs to 15 residues. CDR1 is MDHEN, CDR2 SYDVKM, per germline. V gave up 4 bases and J gave up 3 bases; unmatched junction bases: 4. CDR3: CASSYLTSGGYEQYF. Written as DNA, the CDR3 is TGTGCCAGCAGTTACCTGACTAGCGGGGGCTACGAGCAGTACTTC.

V usage is TRBV20-1 and J usage is TRBJ2-5; 7 bases line up with TRBD1. The V gene's germline CDR1 is DFQATT and CDR2 SNEGSKA (reference sequence). After removal of 3 bases from V and 4 bases from J, the junction contained 8 bases not matched to a gene. The CDR3 has 14 residues. The CDR3, as DNA: TGCAGTGCTAGTAGGGCAGGGGGTTCAGAGACCCAGTACTTC. Translation: CSASRAGGSETQYF.

A few counts support this clonotype. The chain links TRBV28 to TRBJ2-1, with TRBD1 identical over 8 bases. Germline V gene lookup returns CDR1 MDHEN and CDR2 SYDVKM. The CDR3 has 17 residues. Losses at the gene ends were 4 bases for V and 0 bases for J; bases not matched to a gene: 8. CDR3 protein: CASSSGTGGFSYNEQFF. CDR3 coding DNA: TGTGCCAGCAGTTCGGGAACAGGGGGTTTCTCCTACAATGAGCAGTTCTTC.

A remark on this clonotype: The germline gene is not matched at one end of the junction; a read error may be the cause. The CDR3 bases are TGTGCCGCCAGTGATTTTGGGATGAACTATGGCTACACCTTC. Translation: CAASDFGMNYGYTF. The chain joins TRBV24-1 to TRBJ1-2; D remains unclear. This CDR3 spans 14 amino acids. Germline V lookup: CDR1 KGHDR, CDR2 SFDVKD.

In this sample, this clonotype turned up a few times. V gene TRBV12-3 or TRBV12-4 combines with J gene TRBJ2-3, with 8 bases fitting TRBD2. The CDR3 loop spans 17 amino acids. V gave up 5 bases and J gave up 0 bases; unmatched junction bases: 10. For the CDR3, the DNA is TGTGCCAGCAGTCCCCTCCCGGGCGGGGGGAGCACAGATACGCAGTATTTT. Encoded protein: CASSPLPGGGSTDTQYF.

J is TRBJ1-1 and V is TRBV12-3 or TRBV12-4; a possible D gene is TRBD1 (6 bases). The CDR3 loop spans 14 amino acids. V was shortened by 3 bases and J by 1 base, with 9 bases between the two germline ends. The CDR3 sequence: CASSFWGQNTEAFF. The DNA of the CDR3 is TGTGCCAGCAGTTTTTGGGGGCAGAACACTGAAGCTTTCTTT.

V and J are TRBV18 and TRBJ2-7; 7 positions match TRBD2. Looked up from germline, CDR1 is KGHSH and CDR2 is LQKENI. The trim removed 2 bases at V and 5 bases at J, leaving 12 bases unmatched. The CDR3 has 16 residues. CDR3 protein: CASSPRVPAGNNEQYF. DNA for the CDR3: TGTGCCAGCTCACCAAGGGTGCCAGCGGGGAACAACGAGCAGTACTTC. The full variable domain, completed using reference TRBV18 and TRBJ2-7, is NAGVMQNPRHLVRRRGQEARLRCSPMKGHSHVYWYRQLPEEGLKFMVYLQKENIIDESGMPKERFSAEFPKEGPSILRIQQVVRGDSAAYFCASSPRVPAGNNEQYFGPGTRLTVT.

V and J are TRBV5-1 and TRBJ1-6; D gene unclear. Trimming stripped 0 bases from V and 5 bases from J, with 9 bases between. Germline CDR1 reads SGHRS; CDR2 reads YFSETQ. The CDR3 contains 15 residues. The CDR3 here is CASSLAGGDNSPLHF. The CDR3 nucleotides read TGCGCCAGCAGCTTGGCCGGCGGAGATAATTCACCCCTCCACTTT.

This clonotype has a handful of counts. The genes are TRBV12-3 or TRBV12-4 and TRBJ2-1; tentatively, D is TRBD2 (6 bases). This CDR3 has 17 amino acids. With 2 bases removed from V and 7 bases from J, the gap between germline ends came to 21 bases. CDR3 amino acids: CASSLRKPGTGNNEQFF. The CDR3 DNA is TGTGCCAGCAGTTTACGGAAGCCCGGGACTGGAAATAATGAGCAGTTCTTC.